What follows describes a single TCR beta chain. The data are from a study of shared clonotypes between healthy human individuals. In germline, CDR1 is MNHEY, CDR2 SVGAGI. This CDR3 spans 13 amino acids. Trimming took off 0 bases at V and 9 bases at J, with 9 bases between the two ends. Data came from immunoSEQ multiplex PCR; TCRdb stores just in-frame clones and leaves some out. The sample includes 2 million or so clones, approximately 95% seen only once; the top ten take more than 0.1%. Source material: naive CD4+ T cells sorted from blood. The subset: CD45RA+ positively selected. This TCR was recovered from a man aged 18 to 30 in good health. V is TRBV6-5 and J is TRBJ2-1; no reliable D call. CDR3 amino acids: CASSYSGNGEQFF. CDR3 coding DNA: TGTGCCAGCAGTTACTCAGGGAACGGTGAGCAGTTCTTC.